This TCR beta chain was identified during a study of liver allograft versus peripheral blood T cells. Whole-study context: Recipients' peripheral blood supplied the T cell receptor repertoires against which those in transplanted livers were compared. Study results and limitations: Peripheral blood repertoires reportedly differed from the T cell receptor repertoires found inside liver allografts.

There are a few counts of this clonotype. What it binds is not known. TCRdb processed the reads anew with MiXCR; each CDR3 protein has one entry. The data contain over 9,000 distinct CDR3 sequences, 25% to 30% of them singletons. V was pared by 6 bases and J by 2 bases, with 18 bases between. CDR1 is DFQATT, CDR2 SNEGSKA, per germline (reference sequence). The CDR3 has 15 residues. The chain carries TRBV20-1 and TRBJ2-3; maybe TRBD2 (5 bases). The receptor comes from a human patient who had a liver transplant. Some T cells may possibly be graft donor cells. CDR3 DNA sequence: TGCAGTGCCCGGCGGGTGGGCCTTGCCACAGATACGCAGTATTTT. This sequence encodes CSARRVGLATDTQYF.